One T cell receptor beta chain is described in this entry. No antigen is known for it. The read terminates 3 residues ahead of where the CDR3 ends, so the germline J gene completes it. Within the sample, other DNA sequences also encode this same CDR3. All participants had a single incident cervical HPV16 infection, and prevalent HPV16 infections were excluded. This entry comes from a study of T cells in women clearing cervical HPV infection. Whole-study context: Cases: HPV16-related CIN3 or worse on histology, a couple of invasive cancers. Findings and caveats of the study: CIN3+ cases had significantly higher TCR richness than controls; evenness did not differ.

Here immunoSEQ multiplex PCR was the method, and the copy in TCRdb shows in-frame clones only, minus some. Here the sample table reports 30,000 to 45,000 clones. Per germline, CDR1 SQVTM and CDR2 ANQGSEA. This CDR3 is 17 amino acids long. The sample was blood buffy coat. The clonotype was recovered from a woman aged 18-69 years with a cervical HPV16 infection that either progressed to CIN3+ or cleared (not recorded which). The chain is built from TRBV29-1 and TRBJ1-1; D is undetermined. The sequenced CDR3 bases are TGCAGCGTTGAGGATCCTAGTCCACCTGCCGCGAAAGAGACC. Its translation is CSVEDPSPPAAKET. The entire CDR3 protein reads CSVEDPSPPAAKETAFF.